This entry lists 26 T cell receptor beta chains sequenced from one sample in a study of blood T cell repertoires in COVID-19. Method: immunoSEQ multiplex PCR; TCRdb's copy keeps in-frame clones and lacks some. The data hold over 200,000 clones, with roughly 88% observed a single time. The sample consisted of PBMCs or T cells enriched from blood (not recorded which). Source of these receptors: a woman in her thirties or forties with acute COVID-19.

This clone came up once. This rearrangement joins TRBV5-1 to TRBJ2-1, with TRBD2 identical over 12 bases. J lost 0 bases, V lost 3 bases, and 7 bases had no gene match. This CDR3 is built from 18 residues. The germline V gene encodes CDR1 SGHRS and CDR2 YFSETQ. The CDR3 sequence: CASSSGLAGTRSYNEQFF. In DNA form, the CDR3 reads TGCGCCAGCAGCTCCGGACTAGCGGGGACCCGCTCCTACAATGAGCAGTTCTTC.

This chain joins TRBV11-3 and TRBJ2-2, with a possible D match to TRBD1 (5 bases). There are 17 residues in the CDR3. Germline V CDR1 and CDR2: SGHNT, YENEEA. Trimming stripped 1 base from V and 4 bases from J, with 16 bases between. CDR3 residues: CASSLGGRAELTGELFF. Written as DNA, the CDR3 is TGTGCCAGCAGCTTAGGGGGCCGGGCGGAGCTCACCGGGGAGCTGTTTTTT.

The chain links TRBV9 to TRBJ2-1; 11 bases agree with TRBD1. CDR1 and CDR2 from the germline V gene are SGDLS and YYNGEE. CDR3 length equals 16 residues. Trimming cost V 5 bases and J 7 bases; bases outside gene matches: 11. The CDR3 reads CASSSRMGQGGNEQFF. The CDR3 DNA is TGTGCCAGCAGTTCGAGGATGGGACAGGGGGGGAATGAGCAGTTCTTC.

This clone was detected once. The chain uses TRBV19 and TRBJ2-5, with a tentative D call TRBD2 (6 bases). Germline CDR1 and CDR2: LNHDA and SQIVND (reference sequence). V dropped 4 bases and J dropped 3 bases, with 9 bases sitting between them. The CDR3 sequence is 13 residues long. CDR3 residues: CASSTGLKETQYF. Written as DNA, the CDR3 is TGTGCCAGTAGTACGGGACTCAAAGAGACCCAGTACTTC.

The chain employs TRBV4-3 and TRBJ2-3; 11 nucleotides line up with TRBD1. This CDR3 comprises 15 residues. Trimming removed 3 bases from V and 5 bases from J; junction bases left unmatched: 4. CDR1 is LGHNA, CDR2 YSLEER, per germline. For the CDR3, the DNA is TGCGCCAGCAGCCAGAGGACAGGGGGCATAGATACGCAGTATTTT. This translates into CASSQRTGGIDTQYF.

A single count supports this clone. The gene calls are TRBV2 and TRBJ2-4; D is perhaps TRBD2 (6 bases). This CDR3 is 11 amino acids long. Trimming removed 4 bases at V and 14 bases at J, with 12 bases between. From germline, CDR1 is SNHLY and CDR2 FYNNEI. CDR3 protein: CASSALGGEYF. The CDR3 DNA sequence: TGTGCCAGCAGTGCCCTGGGCGGGGAGTACTTC.

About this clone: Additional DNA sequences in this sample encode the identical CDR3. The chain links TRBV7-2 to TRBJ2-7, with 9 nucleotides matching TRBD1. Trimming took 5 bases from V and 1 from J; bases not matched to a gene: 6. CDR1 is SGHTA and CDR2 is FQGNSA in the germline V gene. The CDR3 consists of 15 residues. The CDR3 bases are TGTGCCAGCAGCCCCCAACAGGGGGCTTCCTACGAGCAGTACTTC. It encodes CASSPQQGASYEQYF.

The CDR3 loop is CASSIRGPNTEAFF. As DNA, the CDR3 is TGTGCCAGTAGTATAAGGGGTCCGAACACTGAAGCTTTCTTT. This rearrangement joins TRBV19 to TRBJ1-1; D perhaps matches TRBD1 (5 bases). Germline-derived CDR1 and CDR2 are LNHDA and SQIVND (reference sequence). The CDR3 is made up of 14 amino acids. Trimming shortened V by 2 bases and J by 1 base, and 8 bases separated the two germline ends.

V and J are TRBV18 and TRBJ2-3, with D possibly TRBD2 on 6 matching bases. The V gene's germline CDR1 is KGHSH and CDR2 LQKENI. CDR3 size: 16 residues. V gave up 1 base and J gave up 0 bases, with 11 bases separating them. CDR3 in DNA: TGTGCCAGCTCACCACAATCAGCGGGTAGCACAGATACGCAGTATTTT. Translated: CASSPQSAGSTDTQYF.

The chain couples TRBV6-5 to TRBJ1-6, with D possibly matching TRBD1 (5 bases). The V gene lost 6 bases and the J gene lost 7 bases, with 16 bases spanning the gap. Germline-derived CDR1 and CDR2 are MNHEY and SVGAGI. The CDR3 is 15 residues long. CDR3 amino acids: CASRGQTGRNSPLHF. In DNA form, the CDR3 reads TGTGCCAGCAGGGGGCAAACAGGAAGAAATTCACCCCTCCACTTT.

CDR3 in amino acids: CTSSQDSRFYEQYF. For the CDR3, the DNA is TGCACCAGCAGCCAGGACAGCCGATTCTACGAGCAGTACTTC. This chain joins TRBV1 and TRBJ2-7; the tabulated D call, TRBD1, remains unverified against the DNA. TRBV1 is assigned pseudogene status. The CDR3 sequence is 14 residues long.

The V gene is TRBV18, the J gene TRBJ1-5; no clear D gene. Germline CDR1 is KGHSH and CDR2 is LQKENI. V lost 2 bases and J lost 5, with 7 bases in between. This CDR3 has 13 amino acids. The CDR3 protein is CASSPGEDQPQHF. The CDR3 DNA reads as TGTGCCAGCTCACCAGGGGAGGATCAGCCCCAGCATTTT.

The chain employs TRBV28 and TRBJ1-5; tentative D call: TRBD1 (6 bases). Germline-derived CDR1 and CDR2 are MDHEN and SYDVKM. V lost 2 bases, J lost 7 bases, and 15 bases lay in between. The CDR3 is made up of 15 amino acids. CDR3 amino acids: CASSLKWGLSQPQHF. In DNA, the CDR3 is TGTGCCAGCAGTTTAAAGTGGGGGCTATCGCAGCCCCAGCATTTT.

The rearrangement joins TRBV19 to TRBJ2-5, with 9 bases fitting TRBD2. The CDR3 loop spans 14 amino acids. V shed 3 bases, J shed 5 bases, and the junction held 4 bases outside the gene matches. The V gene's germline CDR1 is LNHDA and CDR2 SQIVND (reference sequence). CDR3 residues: CASSMIAGVETQYF. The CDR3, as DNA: TGTGCCAGTAGTATGATAGCGGGAGTGGAGACCCAGTACTTC. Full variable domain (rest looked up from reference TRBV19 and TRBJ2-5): DGGITQSPKYLFRKEGQNVTLSCEQNLNHDAMYWYRQDPGQGLRLIYYSQIVNDFQKGDIAEGYSVSREKKESFPLTVTSAQKNPTAFYLCASSMIAGVETQYFGPGTRLLVL.

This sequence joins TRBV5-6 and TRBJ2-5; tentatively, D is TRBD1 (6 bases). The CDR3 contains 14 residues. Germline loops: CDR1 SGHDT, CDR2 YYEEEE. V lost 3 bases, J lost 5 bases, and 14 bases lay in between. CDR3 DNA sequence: TGTGCCAGCAGCTCATACAGGGTGAGGGAGACCCAGTACTTC. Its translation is CASSSYRVRETQYF.

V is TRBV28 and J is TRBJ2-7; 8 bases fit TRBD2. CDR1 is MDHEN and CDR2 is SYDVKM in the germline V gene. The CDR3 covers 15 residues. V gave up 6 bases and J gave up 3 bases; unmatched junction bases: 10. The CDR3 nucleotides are TGTGCCAGCAGCCCTCGGGGGGGGTACATCTACGAGCAGTACGTC. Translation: CASSPRGGYIYEQYV.

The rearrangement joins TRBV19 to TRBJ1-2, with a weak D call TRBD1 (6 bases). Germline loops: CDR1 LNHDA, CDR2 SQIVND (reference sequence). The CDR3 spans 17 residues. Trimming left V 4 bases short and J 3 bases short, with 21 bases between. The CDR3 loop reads CASSTGTSERGHYGYTF. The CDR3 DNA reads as TGTGCCAGTAGTACCGGGACATCCGAAAGGGGACACTATGGCTACACCTTC.

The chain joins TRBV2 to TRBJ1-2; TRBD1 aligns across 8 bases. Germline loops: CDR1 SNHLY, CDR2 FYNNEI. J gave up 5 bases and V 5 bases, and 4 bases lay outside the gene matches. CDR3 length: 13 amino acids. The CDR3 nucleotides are TGTGCCAGCAGTTTGGGACAGGCGTATGGCTACACCTTC. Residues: CASSLGQAYGYTF.

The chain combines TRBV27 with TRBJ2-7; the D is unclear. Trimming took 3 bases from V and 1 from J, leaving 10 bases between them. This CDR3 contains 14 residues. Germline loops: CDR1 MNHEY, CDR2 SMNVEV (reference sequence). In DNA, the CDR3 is TGTGCCAGCAGTTTCGGGTACAATTCCTACGAGCAGTACTTC. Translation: CASSFGYNSYEQYF.

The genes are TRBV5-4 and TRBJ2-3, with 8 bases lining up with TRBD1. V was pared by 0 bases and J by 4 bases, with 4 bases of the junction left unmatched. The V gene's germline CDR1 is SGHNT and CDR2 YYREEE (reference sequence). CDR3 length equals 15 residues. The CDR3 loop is CASSLGTGSSDTQYF. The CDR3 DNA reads TGTGCCAGCAGCTTGGGGACAGGGAGCTCAGATACGCAGTATTTT.

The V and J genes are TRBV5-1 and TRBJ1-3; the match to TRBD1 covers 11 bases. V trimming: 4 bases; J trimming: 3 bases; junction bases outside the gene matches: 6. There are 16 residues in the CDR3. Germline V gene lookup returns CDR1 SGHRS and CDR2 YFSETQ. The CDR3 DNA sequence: TGCGCCAGCAGCCCCCGGGACAGGGGGTATGGAAACACCATATATTTT. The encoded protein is CASSPRDRGYGNTIYF. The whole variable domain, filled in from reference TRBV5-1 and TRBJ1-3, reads KAGVTQTPRYLIKTRGQQVTLSCSPISGHRSVSWYQQTPGQGLQFLFEYFSETQRNKGNFPGRFSGRQFSNSRSEMNVSTLELGDSALYLCASSPRDRGYGNTIYFGEGSWLTVV.

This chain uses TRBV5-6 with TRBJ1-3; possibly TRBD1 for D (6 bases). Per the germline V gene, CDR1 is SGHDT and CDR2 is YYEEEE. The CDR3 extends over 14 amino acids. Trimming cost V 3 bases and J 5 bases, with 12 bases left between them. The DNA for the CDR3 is TGTGCCAGCAGCTCGACAGGAGCTCGAAACACCATATATTTT. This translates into CASSSTGARNTIYF.

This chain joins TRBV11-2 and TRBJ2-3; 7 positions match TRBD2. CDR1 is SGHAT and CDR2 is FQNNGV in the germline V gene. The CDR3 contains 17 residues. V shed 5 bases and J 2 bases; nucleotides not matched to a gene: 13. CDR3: CASSPPPSGPYTDTQYF. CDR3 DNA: TGTGCCAGCAGCCCCCCCCCTAGCGGTCCTTACACAGATACGCAGTATTTT.

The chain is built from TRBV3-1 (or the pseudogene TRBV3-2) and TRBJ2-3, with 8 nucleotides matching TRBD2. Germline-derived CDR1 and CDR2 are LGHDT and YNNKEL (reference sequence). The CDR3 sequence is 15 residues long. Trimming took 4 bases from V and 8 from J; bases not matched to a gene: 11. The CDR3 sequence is CASSPRGAGGGTQYF. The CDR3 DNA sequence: TGTGCCAGCAGCCCACGAGGGGCGGGGGGAGGTACGCAGTATTTT.

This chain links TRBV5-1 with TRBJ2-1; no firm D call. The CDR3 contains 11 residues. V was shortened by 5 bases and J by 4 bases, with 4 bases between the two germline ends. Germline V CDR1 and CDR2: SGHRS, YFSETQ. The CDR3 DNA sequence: TGCGCCAGCAGTTATTACAATGAGCAGTTCTTC. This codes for CASSYYNEQFF. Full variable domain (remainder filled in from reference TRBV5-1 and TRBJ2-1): KAGVTQTPRYLIKTRGQQVTLSCSPISGHRSVSWYQQTPGQGLQFLFEYFSETQRNKGNFPGRFSGRQFSNSRSEMNVSTLELGDSALYLCASSYYNEQFFGPGTRLTVL.

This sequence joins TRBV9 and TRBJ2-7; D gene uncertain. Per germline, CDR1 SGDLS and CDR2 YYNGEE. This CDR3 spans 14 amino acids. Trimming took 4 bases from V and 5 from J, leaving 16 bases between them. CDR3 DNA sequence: TGTGCCAGCAGCCCACACGGGTGGTCCCACGAGCAGTACTTC. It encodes CASSPHGWSHEQYF.